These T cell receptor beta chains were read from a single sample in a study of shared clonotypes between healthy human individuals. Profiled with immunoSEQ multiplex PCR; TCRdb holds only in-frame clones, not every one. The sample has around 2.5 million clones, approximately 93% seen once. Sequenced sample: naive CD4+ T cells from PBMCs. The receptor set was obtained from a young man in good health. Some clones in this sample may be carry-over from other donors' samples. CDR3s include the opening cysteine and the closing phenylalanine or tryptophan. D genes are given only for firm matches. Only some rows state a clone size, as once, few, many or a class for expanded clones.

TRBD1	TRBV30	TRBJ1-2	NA	TGTGCCTGGCCAGGACAGGGGAACTATGGCTACACCTTC	CAWPGQGNYGYTF
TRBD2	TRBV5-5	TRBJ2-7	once	TGTGCCAGCAGGTGGGAGGGGATTCCCTACGAGCAGTACTTC	CASRWEGIPYEQYF
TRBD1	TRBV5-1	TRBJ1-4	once	TGCGCCAGCAGCTTAATTGGGACAGGGCTTAATGAAAAACTGTTTTTT	CASSLIGTGLNEKLFF
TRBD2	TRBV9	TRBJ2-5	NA	TGTGCCAGCAGCGTTCTACCGACTAGCGGGAATGGAGAGACCCAGTACTTC	CASSVLPTSGNGETQYF
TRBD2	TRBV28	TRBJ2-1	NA	TGTGCCAGCACCCTGGGGGGAGCGGGGGTTAACAATGAGCAGTTCTTC	CASTLGGAGVNNEQFF
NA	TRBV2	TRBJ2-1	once	TGTGCCAGCAGTGAACGTACAGCAAACAATGAGCAGTTCTTC	CASSERTANNEQFF
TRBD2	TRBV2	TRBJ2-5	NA	TGTGCCAGCAGTGACCCGGGGCTTGGAGCGGGGGTACAAGAGACCCAGTACTTC	CASSDPGLGAGVQETQYF
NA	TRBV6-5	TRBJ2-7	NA	TGTGCCAGCAGTTACAGTACACTTGATATCTACGAGCAGTACTTC	CASSYSTLDIYEQYF
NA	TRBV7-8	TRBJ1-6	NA	TGTGCCAGCAGCTTAGGGAGTTCACCCCTCCACTTT	CASSLGSSPLHF
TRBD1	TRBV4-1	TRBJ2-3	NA	TGCGCCAGCAGCCGAACAAAACTTGACAGGGGGAGAGATACGCAGTATTTT	CASSRTKLDRGRDTQYF
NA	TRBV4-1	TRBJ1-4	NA	TGCGCCAGCAGCCAAGTAATCGACCTGGTAGTGGGGAAACTGTTTTTT	CASSQVIDLVVGKLFF
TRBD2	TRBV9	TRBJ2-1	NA	TGTGCCAGCAGCGTTGGGACTAGCACCTACAATGAGCAGTTCTTC	CASSVGTSTYNEQFF
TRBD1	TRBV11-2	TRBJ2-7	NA	TGTGCCAGCAGCCTGCGACAGGGGCCTGGGTGGCAGTACTTC	CASSLRQGPGWQYF
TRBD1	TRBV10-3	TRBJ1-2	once	TGTGCCATCATCCCCAATCCCGGGACAGGGGAATTCGGCTACACCTTC	CAIIPNPGTGEFGYTF
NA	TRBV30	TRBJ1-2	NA	TGTGCCTGGAGTCCACGGGACATGCGAAACTATGGCTACACCTTC	CAWSPRDMRNYGYTF
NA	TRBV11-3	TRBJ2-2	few	TGTGCCAGCAGCTTAGAGAACACCGGGGAGCTGTTTTTT	CASSLENTGELFF
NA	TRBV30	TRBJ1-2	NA	TGTGCCTGGAGTTTGACTTCTAACTATGGCTACACCTTC	CAWSLTSNYGYTF
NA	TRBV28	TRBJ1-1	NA	TGTGCCAGCAGTTTTCGGGGGGCGCGTGACACTGAAGCTTTCTTT	CASSFRGARDTEAFF
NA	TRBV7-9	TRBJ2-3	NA	TGTGCCAGCAGCTTACGGTGGATCGAGCGTACCCGCACAGATACGCAGTATTTT	CASSLRWIERTRTDTQYF
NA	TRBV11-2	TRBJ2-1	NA	TGTGCCAGCAGGGTACAGGGTGCCGCCTACAATGAGCAGTTCTTC	CASRVQGAAYNEQFF
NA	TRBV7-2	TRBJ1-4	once	TGTGCCAGCAGCCCTAACAGGGAAAAACTGTTTTTT	CASSPNREKLFF
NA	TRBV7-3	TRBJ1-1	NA	TGTGCCAGCAGTTCTGGGGGCGGGGACACTGAAGCTTTCTTT	CASSSGGGDTEAFF
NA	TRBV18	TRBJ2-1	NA	TGTGCCAGCTCACCAAGGCGTGGGGAGGAGCAGTTCTTC	CASSPRRGEEQFF
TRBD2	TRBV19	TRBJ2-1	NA	TGTGCCAGCGCGGGACTACCCCTGGCCCAGTTCTTC	CASAGLPLAQFF
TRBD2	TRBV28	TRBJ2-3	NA	TGTGCCAGCAACCAAGCGGGGGGCCCAGATACGCAGTATTTT	CASNQAGGPDTQYF
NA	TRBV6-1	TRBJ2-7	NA	TGTGCCAGCAGTGAAAATCCCGGAGGGACATCTCACTCCTACGAGCAGTACTTC	CASSENPGGTSHSYEQYF
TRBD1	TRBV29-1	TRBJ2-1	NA	TGCAGCGTCCAGGACAGGGGGCCCGGGGATGAGCAGTTCTTC	CSVQDRGPGDEQFF
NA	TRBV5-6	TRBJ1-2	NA	TGTGCCAGCAGCTCGACCATATCCGGGCGCTATGGCTACACCTTC	CASSSTISGRYGYTF
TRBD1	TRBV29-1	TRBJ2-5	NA	TGCAGCGTTAGGCCGGGACAGGGAGAGACCCAGTACTTC	CSVRPGQGETQYF
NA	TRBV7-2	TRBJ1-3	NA	TGTGCCAGCAGCTTAGCCCGCGACTCTGGAAACACCATATATTTT	CASSLARDSGNTIYF
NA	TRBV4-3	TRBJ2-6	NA	TGCGCCAGCAGCCAAGAGTCTAGCTATCGTCTTGGGGCCAACGTCCTGACTTTC	CASSQESSYRLGANVLTF
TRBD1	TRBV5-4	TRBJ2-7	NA	TGTGCCAGCAGCTCCCGGGACAGATCCTACGAGCAGTACTTC	CASSSRDRSYEQYF
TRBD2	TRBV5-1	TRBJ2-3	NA	TGCGCCAGCAGCTATCTAGCGGGAGCGGGAGATACGCAGTATTTT	CASSYLAGAGDTQYF
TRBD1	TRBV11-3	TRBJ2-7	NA	TGTGCCAGCAGCTTCGGGACAGGGGACTCCTACGAGCAGTACTTC	CASSFGTGDSYEQYF
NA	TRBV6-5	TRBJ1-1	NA	TGTGCCAGCAGTTACTCGGGTGGGGGAGGGACTGAAGCTTTCTTT	CASSYSGGGGTEAFF
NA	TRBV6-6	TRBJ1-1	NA	TGTGCCAGCAGTTACCAGGGAAACACTGAAGCTTTCTTT	CASSYQGNTEAFF
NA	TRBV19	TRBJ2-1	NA	TGTGCCAGTAGTATCTACAATGAGCAGTTCTTC	CASSIYNEQFF
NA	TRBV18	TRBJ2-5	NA	TGTGCCAGCTCACCCCCATCGAGGGAGACCCAGTACTTC	CASSPPSRETQYF
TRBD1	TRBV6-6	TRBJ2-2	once	TGTGCCAGCAGTTACCCCGGGACAGGGGGCACCGGGGAGCTGTTTTTT	CASSYPGTGGTGELFF
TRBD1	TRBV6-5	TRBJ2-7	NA	TGTGCCAGCAGCATCCGGGACAGGGCCGAGCAGTACTTC	CASSIRDRAEQYF
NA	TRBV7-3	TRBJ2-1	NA	TGTGCCAGCAGCACATCCAGGGACTCCTACAATGAGCAGTTCTTC	CASSTSRDSYNEQFF
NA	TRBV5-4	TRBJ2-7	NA	TGTGCCAGCAGCACCAGGAGCTCCTACGAGCAGTACTTC	CASSTRSSYEQYF
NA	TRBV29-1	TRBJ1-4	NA	TGCAGCGTTGGGAGAGGGGGAGATACTAATGAAAAACTGTTTTTT	CSVGRGGDTNEKLFF
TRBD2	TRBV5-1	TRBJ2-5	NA	TGCGCCAGCGCACCGGGACTAGAGTTGGAGACCCAGTACTTC	CASAPGLELETQYF
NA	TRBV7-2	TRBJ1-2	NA	TGTGCCAGCAGCCCCCTTTTTTTCAGGAAGGGCTATGGCTACACCTTC	CASSPLFFRKGYGYTF
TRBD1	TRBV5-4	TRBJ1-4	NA	TGTGCCAGCAGCTTGACAGGGGGCAAGGAAAAACTGTTTTTT	CASSLTGGKEKLFF
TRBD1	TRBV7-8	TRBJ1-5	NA	TGTGCCAGCAGCTCACAGGGGGCTTCGAGCAATCAGCCCCAGCATTTT	CASSSQGASSNQPQHF
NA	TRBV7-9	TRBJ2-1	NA	TGTGCTAGAGGGGGAAGCTCCTACAATGAGCAGTTCTTC	CARGGSSYNEQFF
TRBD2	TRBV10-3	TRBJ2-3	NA	TGTGCCATCAGTGTGGGACTAGCGGGAGGGACGTCAGATACGCAGTATTTT	CAISVGLAGGTSDTQYF
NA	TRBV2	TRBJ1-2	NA	TGTGCCAGCAGTCTTGACGGTTATGGCTACACCTTC	CASSLDGYGYTF
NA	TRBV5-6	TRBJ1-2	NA	TGTGCCAGCAGCTCGAACCCGGGACATAATATCTATGGCTACACCTTC	CASSSNPGHNIYGYTF
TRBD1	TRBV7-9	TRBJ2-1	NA	TGTGCCAGCAGCCTAGAAGGGTTGGGACAGGGACGCGGTGAGCAGTTCTTC	CASSLEGLGQGRGEQFF
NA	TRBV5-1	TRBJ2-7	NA	TGCGCCAGCAGCTTGGATGGCAGGAGCTCCTACGAGCAGTACTTC	CASSLDGRSSYEQYF
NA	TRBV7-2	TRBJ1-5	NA	TGTGCCAGCAGCTTTGGCGTCACTCAGCCCCAGCATTTT	CASSFGVTQPQHF
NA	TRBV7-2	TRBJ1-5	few	TGTGCCAGCAGCTTAAGCAATCAGCCCCAGCATTTT	CASSLSNQPQHF
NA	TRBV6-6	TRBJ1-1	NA	TGTGCCAGCAGTTATAATGTTCGGAACACTGAAGCTTTCTTT	CASSYNVRNTEAFF
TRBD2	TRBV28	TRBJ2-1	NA	TGTGCCAGCAGTGTTAGCGGGAGGGCCGGGTTCTTC	CASSVSGRAGFF
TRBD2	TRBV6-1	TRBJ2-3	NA	TGTGCCAGCCCCTCTAGCGGGACTAGCACAGATACGCAGTATTTT	CASPSSGTSTDTQYF
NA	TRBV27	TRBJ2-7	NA	TGTGCCAGCAGTTTAAATAGCGTTGGGGACGAGCAGTACTTC	CASSLNSVGDEQYF